Presented here are 17 T cell receptor beta chains from one specimen sequenced in a study of T-cell memory formation after mild COVID-19 (dated by TCRdb to about 2021). Preparation of the library involved 5' RACE. Sequenced using an Illumina NovaSeq 6000. TCRdb itself trimmed the public reads at Q25 with fastp, ran MiXCR and retained productive beta chains. Rows with one shared CDR3 protein collapse into an entry with the most common genes and DNA. The sample records 350,000 to 450,000 distinct CDR3 sequences, 20% to 25% of which are singletons. Clones ranked in the top ten supply roughly 8.7% of the sample. The specimen sequenced was PBMCs or a T cell subset sorted from them (not recorded which). All receptors come from an adult woman who had mild COVID-19 (a few samples of this study predate the infection). The sample titles of this study are shuffled in the database, so cell type and time point are left out; the donor was told from shared clones.

The gene calls are TRBV20-1 and TRBJ1-1; tentative D call: TRBD1 (6 bases). The germline V and J ends were trimmed by 1 base and 1 base, with 19 bases remaining between them. This CDR3 is built from 17 residues. Germline CDR1 reads DFQATT; CDR2 reads SNEGSKA (reference sequence). CDR3 nucleotide sequence: TGCAGTGCTAGAGCACTAAGACAGGCCCGTCAGAACACTGAAGCTTTCTTT. Protein product: CSARALRQARQNTEAFF.

V gene TRBV30 combines with J gene TRBJ1-2; D gene ambiguous. Germline V CDR1 and CDR2: GTSNPN, SVGIG (reference sequence). CDR3 size: 10 residues. V lost 1 base, J lost 8 bases, and 5 bases lay in between. CDR3 sequence: CAWSAGGYTF. The CDR3 region has the DNA TGTGCCTGGAGTGCGGGAGGCTACACCTTC.

V usage is TRBV20-1 and J usage is TRBJ2-3, with D tentatively TRBD1 (6 bases). In germline, CDR1 is DFQATT, CDR2 SNEGSKA (reference sequence). The V end was cut by 3 bases, the J end by 2 bases, with 18 bases between. The CDR3 length is 16 residues. CDR3 protein: CSARDPGHQITDTQYF. CDR3 DNA: TGCAGTGCTAGGGATCCGGGACACCAAATCACAGATACGCAGTATTTT.

The chain employs TRBV7-2 and TRBJ2-2; D unclear. The germline CDR1 and CDR2 sequences are SGHTA and FQGNSA. This CDR3 is built from 15 residues. Trimming shortened V by 1 base and J by 4 bases, and 10 bases separated the two germline ends. The CDR3 protein is CASSLGPSRTGELFF. The CDR3 nucleotides are TGTGCCAGCAGCTTAGGGCCATCTCGCACCGGGGAGCTGTTTTTT.

This clonotype was counted ten times or more. The genes are TRBV18 and TRBJ2-5, with D maybe TRBD2 (5 bases). The CDR3 contains 16 residues. Germline V lookup: CDR1 KGHSH, CDR2 LQKENI. The ends were cut back, 3 bases at V and 2 bases at J, with 16 bases in the middle. CDR3 residues: CASSPWTGYQQETQYF. DNA of the CDR3: TGTGCCAGCTCACCTTGGACTGGGTACCAGCAAGAGACCCAGTACTTC.

The chain couples TRBV20-1 to TRBJ2-1; tentative D call: TRBD2 (5 bases). Germline V CDR1 and CDR2: DFQATT, SNEGSKA (reference sequence). V was pared by 4 bases and J by 5 bases, with 6 bases between. The CDR3 length is 11 residues. The CDR3 here is CSATSNNEQFF. CDR3 nucleotides: TGCAGTGCTACTAGCAACAATGAGCAGTTCTTC.

This sequence joins TRBV5-4 and TRBJ1-1; 9 bases fit TRBD1. The CDR3 contains 15 residues. V lost 4 bases to trimming and J lost 4 bases; unmatched junction nucleotides: 8. Germline-derived CDR1 and CDR2 are SGHNT and YYREEE (reference sequence). The CDR3 DNA reads TGTGCCAGCAGCGCCGGACAGGGGAAGATCACTGAAGCTTTCTTT. Translated: CASSAGQGKITEAFF.

This clonotype was seen a handful of times. V and J are TRBV19 and TRBJ2-3; no firm D call. Trimming cost V 6 bases and J 2 bases, with 9 bases left between them. CDR3 length: 13 residues. Looked up from germline, CDR1 is LNHDA and CDR2 is SQIVND (reference sequence). The DNA of the CDR3 is TGTGCCAGTAGGGTGGAAGTCACAGATACGCAGTATTTT. Protein product: CASRVEVTDTQYF.

The chain combines TRBV12-3 or TRBV12-4 with TRBJ2-7; D remains unclear. This CDR3 is 14 amino acids long. V dropped 5 bases and J dropped 11 bases, with 22 bases sitting between them. The CDR3 sequence: CASSPTERMGVEYF. CDR3 sequence (DNA): TGTGCCAGCAGTCCGACTGAACGTATGGGCGTGGAGTACTTC.

In this sample, this clonotype turned up a few times. The chain joins TRBV7-6 to TRBJ1-2, with D tentatively TRBD1 (5 bases). V gave up 1 base and J gave up 2 bases, with 20 bases separating them. CDR3 length: 18 amino acids. CDR1 and CDR2 (germline): SGHVS, FNYEAQ. This chain's CDR3 is CASSLGAGKSRANYGYTF. DNA for the CDR3: TGTGCCAGCAGCTTAGGTGCCGGGAAGTCCAGGGCCAACTATGGCTACACCTTC.

V gene TRBV11-2 combines with J gene TRBJ2-3; a weak D match, TRBD1 (6 bases). With 1 base removed from V and 2 bases from J, the gap between germline ends came to 10 bases. Looked up from germline, CDR1 is SGHAT and CDR2 is FQNNGV. The CDR3 has 15 residues. The CDR3 region is CASSLVTGTTDTQYF. The CDR3 DNA sequence: TGTGCCAGCAGCTTAGTGACAGGTACCACAGATACGCAGTATTTT.

This clonotype turned up a few times. V and J are TRBV7-6 and TRBJ2-5, with a possible D match to TRBD2 (6 bases). The CDR3 consists of 14 residues. The germline V gene has CDR1 SGHVS and CDR2 FNYEAQ. The V and J ends lost 1 base and 4 bases respectively, with 10 bases between them. The CDR3 region is CASSLEAEGETQYF. The DNA for the CDR3 is TGTGCCAGCAGCTTAGAGGCGGAGGGAGAGACCCAGTACTTC.

CDR3 DNA sequence: TGTGCCACCAGTGATTTGCGCGGGAGTGGCTACACCTTC. Protein: CATSDLRGSGYTF. The J gene is TRBJ1-2, the V gene TRBV24-1; D uncertain. Germline V gives CDR1 KGHDR, CDR2 SFDVKD. Trimming cost V 0 bases and J 7 bases, with 8 bases left between them. CDR3 size: 13 residues.

This clonotype was counted only a few times. For the CDR3, the DNA is TGTGCCAGCAGACCCGGCAGGGGCTCCCACTCTGGAAACACCATATATTTT. Encoded protein: CASRPGRGSHSGNTIYF. The chain combines TRBV6-5 with TRBJ1-3; D is perhaps TRBD1 (6 bases). V shed 6 bases and J shed 0 bases, with 18 bases lying between them. This CDR3 region has 17 residues. The germline V gene encodes CDR1 MNHEY and CDR2 SVGAGI.

V is TRBV6-1 and J is TRBJ2-2; the match to TRBD1 covers 9 bases. V lost 8 bases to trimming and J lost 4 bases; unmatched junction nucleotides: 8. Looked up from germline, CDR1 is MNHNS and CDR2 is SASEGT. The CDR3 covers 15 residues. CDR3 bases: TGTGCCAGCTCAGGACAGGGGATAGGCACCGGGGAGCTGTTTTTT. Translated, it gives CASSGQGIGTGELFF.

The rearrangement joins TRBV15 to TRBJ2-5; D is unresolved. CDR1 LNHNV and CDR2 YYDKDF come from the germline V gene (reference sequence). The CDR3 consists of 14 residues. V shed 0 bases and J shed 5 bases, with 10 bases lying between them. CDR3 DNA sequence: TGTGCCACCAGCAGAGAATCATTTCGTGAGACCCAGTACTTC. Encoded protein: CATSRESFRETQYF.

This clonotype was recorded a few times. This sequence joins TRBV9 and TRBJ2-5; TRBD2 aligns across 8 bases. V lost 0 bases and J lost 4; bases outside the gene matches: 2. The CDR3 length is 14 residues. Germline values: CDR1 SGDLS, CDR2 YYNGEE. CDR3 amino acids: CASSVGLAGETQYF. In nucleotides, the CDR3 is TGTGCCAGCAGCGTAGGGCTAGCGGGAGAGACCCAGTACTTC. The full variable domain, with the rest looked up from reference TRBV9 and TRBJ2-5, is DSGVTQTPKHLITATGQRVTLRCSPRSGDLSVYWYQQSLDQGLQFLIQYYNGEERAKGNILERFSAQQFPDLHSELNLSSLELGDSALYFCASSVGLAGETQYFGPGTRLLVL.